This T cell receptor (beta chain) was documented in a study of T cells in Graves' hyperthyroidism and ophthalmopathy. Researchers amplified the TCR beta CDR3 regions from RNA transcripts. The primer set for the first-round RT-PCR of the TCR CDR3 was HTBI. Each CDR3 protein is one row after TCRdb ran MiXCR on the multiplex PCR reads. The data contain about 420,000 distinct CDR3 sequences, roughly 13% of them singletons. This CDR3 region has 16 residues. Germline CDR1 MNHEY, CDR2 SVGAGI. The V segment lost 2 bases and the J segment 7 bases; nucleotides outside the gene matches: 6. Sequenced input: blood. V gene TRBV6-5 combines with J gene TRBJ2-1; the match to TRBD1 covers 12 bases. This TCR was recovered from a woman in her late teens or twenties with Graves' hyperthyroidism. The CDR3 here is CASSYPPGQGANEQFF. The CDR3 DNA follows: TGTGCCAGCAGTTACCCGCCGGGACAGGGGGCTAATGAGCAGTTCTTC.